This T cell receptor beta chain was sequenced during a study of cytomegalovirus exposure and HLA in healthy donors. Points from the study as a whole: Per published reports, the classifier diagnosed cytomegalovirus status with high specificity and sensitivity. Researchers reported that three CMV-associated chains were confirmed in vitro as CMV antigen-specific.

The CDR3 has 13 residues. Trimming removed 8 bases from V and 11 bases from J, with 20 bases in between. Per germline, CDR1 MNHEY and CDR2 SVGAGI. With regard to this clone: Its antigen is currently unknown.

The PCR had 60 Vbeta and 13 Jbeta primers. Method: immunoSEQ multiplex PCR; TCRdb's copy keeps in-frame clones and lacks some. This table has some 160,000 clones, 55% to 85% appearing once. The sample taken for sequencing was PBMCs. The genes are TRBV6-5 and TRBJ2-3; a weak D match, TRBD2 (6 bases). The receptor comes from a man aged 40-49 years in good health and CMV-seronegative. The CDR3 DNA reads TGTGCCAGCTGCCGAGACCCAGAGGGAGGGCAGTATTTT. Translating gives CASCRDPEGGQYF.